This T cell receptor beta chain was recorded in a study of blood T cell repertoires in COVID-19. The CDR3 extends over 18 amino acids. Libraries were prepared by immunoSEQ multiplex PCR; TCRdb keeps only in-frame clonotypes and omits some of them. The repertoire consists of tens of thousands of clones, with roughly nine tenths occurring once and the leading ten covering less than 2%. The chain uses TRBV21-1 and TRBJ1-3; the DNA was not used to check the table's D call, TRBD1. TRBV21-1 is an annotated pseudogene. The material sequenced was peripheral blood. This receptor was taken from a man aged 55-75 years with acute or convalescent COVID-19. The CDR3 loop is CASSKGGTGASSGNTIYF. CDR3 DNA: TGTGCCAGCAGCAAAGGAGGGACAGGGGCTAGCTCTGGAAACACCATATATTTT.